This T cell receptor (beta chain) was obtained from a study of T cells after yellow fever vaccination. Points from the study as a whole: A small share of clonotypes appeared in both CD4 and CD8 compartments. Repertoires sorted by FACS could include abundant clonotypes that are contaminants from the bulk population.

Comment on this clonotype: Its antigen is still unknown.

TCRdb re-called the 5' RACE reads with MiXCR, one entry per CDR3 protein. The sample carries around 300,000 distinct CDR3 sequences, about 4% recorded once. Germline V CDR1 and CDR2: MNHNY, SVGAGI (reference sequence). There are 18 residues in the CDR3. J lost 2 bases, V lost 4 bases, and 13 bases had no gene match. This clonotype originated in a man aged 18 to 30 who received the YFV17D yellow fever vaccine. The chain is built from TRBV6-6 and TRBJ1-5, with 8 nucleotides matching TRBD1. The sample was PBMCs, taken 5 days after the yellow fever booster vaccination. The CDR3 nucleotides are TGTGCCAGCAGTTTCAGGCTAGAACAGGGGGTAGGCAATCAGCCCCAGCATTTT. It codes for CASSFRLEQGVGNQPQHF.